Shown below are 21 T cell receptor beta chains from a single sample sequenced in a study of blood T cell repertoires in COVID-19. This table comes from immunoSEQ multiplex PCR, and its TCRdb copy is limited to in-frame clones, with some not included. This table has 200,000 or so clones, 85% to 90% appearing once. Specimen: peripheral blood. The receptors were sampled from a man aged 25 to 45 with COVID-19, enrolled during active disease.

The chain uses TRBV4-3 and TRBJ2-7; TRBD2 matches 7 bases. The J segment lost 3 bases and the V segment lost 0 bases, leaving 8 bases of the junction unmatched. The CDR3 sequence is 16 residues long. Germline loops: CDR1 LGHNA, CDR2 YSLEER. The CDR3 loop is CASSQDPSGDYYEQYF. The DNA for the CDR3 is TGCGCCAGCAGCCAAGATCCAAGCGGGGATTACTACGAGCAGTACTTC.

A note on this clone: Compared with germline, one end of the junction differs, possibly owing to a read error. This rearrangement joins TRBV29-1 to TRBJ1-1; TRBD1 might be the D (6 bases). CDR3 size: 12 residues. Looked up from germline, CDR1 is SQVTM and CDR2 is ANQGSEA. CDR3 sequence (DNA): TGCAGCGTTAAAGAGGGGGGCACTGAAGCTTTCTTT. Its translation is CSVKEGGTEAFF.

This clone was seen once. The chain has TRBV12-3 or TRBV12-4 and TRBJ1-4; 9 bases fit TRBD1. The length of the CDR3 is 12 residues. After removal of 10 bases from V and 7 bases from J, the junction contained 4 bases not matched to a gene. CDR3 loop: CATQGATEKLFF. DNA of the CDR3: TGTGCCACACAGGGGGCGACTGAAAAACTGTTTTTT.

The gene calls are TRBV2 and TRBJ1-5; maybe TRBD1 (6 bases). The CDR3 loop spans 17 amino acids. The V end was cut by 4 bases, the J end by 0 bases, with 16 bases between. The V gene's germline CDR1 is SNHLY and CDR2 FYNNEI. CDR3 nucleotide sequence: TGTGCCAGCAGTGCGAGGGGACACAGGTATAGCAATCAGCCCCAGCATTTT. Amino acid sequence: CASSARGHRYSNQPQHF.

This chain joins TRBV19 and TRBJ1-1, with unresolved D. V was cut by 5 bases and J by 4 bases, with 11 bases left in between. The CDR3 loop spans 13 amino acids. Germline CDR1 reads LNHDA; CDR2 reads SQIVND (reference sequence). This CDR3 reads CASSAQRSTEAFF. CDR3 sequence (DNA): TGTGCCAGTAGTGCACAACGGAGCACTGAAGCTTTCTTT. Variable domain in full (rest from reference TRBV19 and TRBJ1-1): DGGITQSPKYLFRKEGQNVTLSCEQNLNHDAMYWYRQDPGQGLRLIYYSQIVNDFQKGDIAEGYSVSREKKESFPLTVTSAQKNPTAFYLCASSAQRSTEAFFGQGTRLTVV.

The chain employs TRBV12-5 and TRBJ2-7, with 8 positions matching TRBD1. The CDR3 sequence is 16 residues long. J lost 4 bases, V lost 7 bases, and 15 bases had no gene match. Germline V lookup: CDR1 LGHNT, CDR2 FRNRAP. The CDR3 spells CASAPQIGTGAYEQYF. CDR3 DNA sequence: TGTGCTAGTGCCCCACAGATCGGGACAGGAGCATACGAGCAGTACTTC.

The chain is built from TRBV19 and TRBJ1-2; 9 nucleotides agree with TRBD1. CDR3 length equals 18 residues. Germline V gene sequence: CDR1 LNHDA, CDR2 SQIVND (reference sequence). The V gene end was trimmed by 6 bases and the J gene end by 1 base; junction bases not matched to a gene: 15. This CDR3 reads CASRQTGGADDLNYGYTF. CDR3 DNA sequence: TGTGCCAGTAGGCAAACAGGGGGCGCCGACGATCTTAACTATGGCTACACCTTC.

This clone was detected once. Here the CDR3 reads CASSPPWDRGNSPLHF. The DNA for the CDR3 is TGTGCCAGCTCACCACCTTGGGACAGGGGTAATTCACCCCTCCACTTT. The chain has TRBV18 and TRBJ1-6, with 10 nucleotides matching TRBD1. Germline CDR1 is KGHSH and CDR2 is LQKENI. This CDR3 contains 16 residues. Trimming at V came to 0 bases and at J to 6 bases, leaving 2 bases not matched to a gene.

The chain recombines TRBV7-8 with TRBJ1-2; D remains ambiguous. The CDR3 consists of 14 residues. In germline, CDR1 is SGHVS, CDR2 FQNEAQ. Trimming took 1 base from V and 2 from J, leaving 8 bases between them. This CDR3 reads CASSLEWANYGYTF. Written as DNA, the CDR3 is TGTGCCAGCAGCTTAGAATGGGCAAACTATGGCTACACCTTC.

On this clone itself: This sample also contains other DNA sequences that code for the same CDR3. The V call is TRBV19, the J call TRBJ1-1; 9 positions match TRBD1. The germline gives CDR1 LNHDA, CDR2 SQIVND (reference sequence). The ends lost 3 bases at V and 5 bases at J; junction bases unmatched: 7. CDR3 length: 15 amino acids. CDR3 amino acids: CASSIPGQGRTEAFF. The CDR3 nucleotides are TGTGCCAGTAGTATTCCGGGACAGGGTCGAACTGAAGCTTTCTTT.

The gene calls are TRBV7-2 and TRBJ2-3; 7 bases map to TRBD2. V lost 5 bases, J lost 9 bases, and 8 bases stayed unmatched. The CDR3 totals 13 residues. The germline CDR1 and CDR2 sequences are SGHTA and FQGNSA. The CDR3 region is CASSPPWGGTQYF. DNA for the CDR3: TGTGCCAGCAGCCCCCCATGGGGAGGGACGCAGTATTTT. The variable domain in full, completed from reference TRBV7-2 and TRBJ2-3, reads GAGVSQSPSNKVTEKGKDVELRCDPISGHTALYWYRQSLGQGLEFLIYFQGNSAPDKSGLPSDRFSAERTGGSVSTLTIQRTQQEDSAVYLCASSPPWGGTQYFGPGTRLTVL.

The V and J genes are TRBV11-1 and TRBJ1-1; D not certain. The V gene's germline CDR1 is SGHAT and CDR2 FQDESV (reference sequence). The CDR3 is 13 residues long. Trimming removed 2 bases from V and 3 bases from J, with 7 bases in between. Written as DNA, the CDR3 is TGTGCCAGCAGCTTAACGGGGTACACTGAAGCTTTCTTT. Translation: CASSLTGYTEAFF. Combining the CDR3 with reference TRBV11-1 and TRBJ1-1 gives the whole variable domain EAEVAQSPRYKITEKSQAVAFWCDPISGHATLYWYRQILGQGPELLVQFQDESVVDDSQLPKDRFSAERLKGVDSTLKIQPAELGDSAMYLCASSLTGYTEAFFGQGTRLTVV.

This rearrangement joins TRBV5-1 to TRBJ1-1, with TRBD1 matching over 8 bases. CDR1 is SGHRS, CDR2 YFSETQ, per germline. There are 16 residues in the CDR3. Trimming took 5 bases from V and 0 from J; bases not matched to a gene: 9. CDR3 nucleotides: TGCGCCAGCAGGCTAATACAGGGGGTACTGAACACTGAAGCTTTCTTT. The encoded protein is CASRLIQGVLNTEAFF.

This clone was seen only once. CDR3: CASSSRQGAYNSPLHF. In DNA, the CDR3 is TGTGCCAGCAGCTCCCGACAGGGGGCTTATAATTCACCCCTCCACTTT. The gene calls are TRBV27 and TRBJ1-6; 10 bases fit TRBD1. CDR1 and CDR2 (germline): MNHEY, SMNVEV (reference sequence). The ends lost 6 bases at V and 4 bases at J; junction bases unmatched: 6. There are 16 residues in the CDR3.

This clone has more than one count but fewer than ten. This chain links TRBV13 with TRBJ2-3; 7 bases line up with TRBD2. The CDR3 extends over 15 amino acids. After removal of 2 bases from V and 0 bases from J, the junction contained 2 bases not matched to a gene. The germline gives CDR1 PRHDT, CDR2 FYEKMQ (reference sequence). The CDR3 bases are TGTGCCAGCAGCTTACTCGGGGGGAGCACAGATACGCAGTATTTT. It is translated as CASSLLGGSTDTQYF.

The chain couples TRBV5-5 to TRBJ2-3; the D is unclear. V shed 0 bases and J shed 2 bases, with 19 bases lying between them. CDR3 length: 18 residues. From germline, CDR1 is SGHKS and CDR2 YYEKEE (reference sequence). CDR3 sequence reads: CASSLDKADLRTTDTQYF. The DNA for the CDR3 is TGTGCCAGCAGCTTGGATAAGGCAGACTTGAGAACCACAGATACGCAGTATTTT.

The genes are TRBV13 and TRBJ2-2, with TRBD1 as a possible D gene (5 bases). The CDR3 contains 17 residues. Germline V lookup: CDR1 PRHDT, CDR2 FYEKMQ (reference sequence). Between the trimmed V and J ends, which lost 1 base and 3 bases, there was a span of 15 bases. For the CDR3, the DNA is TGTGCCAGCAGCTTAGTTGGGGCCTACACATACACCGGGGAGCTGTTTTTT. It encodes CASSLVGAYTYTGELFF. The variable domain in full, with the rest retrieved from reference TRBV13 and TRBJ2-2, is AAGVIQSPRHLIKEKRETATLKCYPIPRHDTVYWYQQGPGQDPQFLISFYEKMQSDKGSIPDRFSAQQFSDYHSELNMSSLELGDSALYFCASSLVGAYTYTGELFFGEGSRLTVL.

The chain uses TRBV18 and TRBJ1-2, with 8 bases fitting TRBD1. Germline CDR1 KGHSH, CDR2 LQKENI. V was clipped by 3 bases and J by 7 bases; unmatched bases: 7. This CDR3 has 14 amino acids. CDR3 residues: CASSPSGTGSGYTF. The CDR3 DNA reads as TGTGCCAGCTCACCCAGCGGGACAGGAAGTGGCTACACCTTC.

This clone was picked up one time. This sequence joins TRBV2 and TRBJ1-2; the D gene is possibly TRBD1 (5 bases). The germline V and J ends were trimmed by 6 bases and 1 base, with 12 bases remaining between them. Germline CDR1 reads SNHLY; CDR2 reads FYNNEI. The CDR3 runs 14 residues. In nucleotides, the CDR3 is TGTGCCAGCAGGTTAACCGGGGGTAACTATGGCTACACCTTC. As protein: CASRLTGGNYGYTF.

The chain combines TRBV5-4 with TRBJ2-2; D not resolved. Germline assignment: CDR1 SGHNT and CDR2 YYREEE (reference sequence). This CDR3 contains 16 residues. V was trimmed by 1 base and J by 0 bases, leaving 10 bases between them. Here the CDR3 DNA reads TGTGCCAGCAGCTTGAGCGTACGGGCGAACACCGGGGAGCTGTTTTTT. Translated, it gives CASSLSVRANTGELFF.

The V and J genes are TRBV3-1 (or the pseudogene TRBV3-2) and TRBJ1-1; D perhaps matches TRBD1 (6 bases). The germline V and J ends were trimmed by 2 bases and 4 bases, with 8 bases remaining between them. The CDR3 runs 13 residues. In germline, CDR1 is LGHDT, CDR2 YNNKEL (reference sequence). CDR3 sequence: CASSQQGLTEAFF. DNA for the CDR3: TGTGCCAGCAGCCAACAGGGGCTCACTGAAGCTTTCTTT.